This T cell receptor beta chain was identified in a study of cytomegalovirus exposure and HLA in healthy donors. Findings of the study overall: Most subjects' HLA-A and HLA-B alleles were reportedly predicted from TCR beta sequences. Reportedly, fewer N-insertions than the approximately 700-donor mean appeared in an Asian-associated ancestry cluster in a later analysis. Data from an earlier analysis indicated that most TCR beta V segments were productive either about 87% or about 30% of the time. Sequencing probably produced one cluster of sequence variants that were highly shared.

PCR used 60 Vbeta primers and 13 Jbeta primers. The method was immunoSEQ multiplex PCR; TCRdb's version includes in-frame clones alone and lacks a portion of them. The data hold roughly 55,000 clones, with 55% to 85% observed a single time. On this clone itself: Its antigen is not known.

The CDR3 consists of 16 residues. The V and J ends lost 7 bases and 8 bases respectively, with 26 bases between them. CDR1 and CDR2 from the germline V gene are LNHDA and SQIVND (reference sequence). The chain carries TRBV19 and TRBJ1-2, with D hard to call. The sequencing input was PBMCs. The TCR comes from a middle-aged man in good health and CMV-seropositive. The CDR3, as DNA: TGTGCCAGTAATGAACGTGAAGGGAGGTATGTTAGAGGCTACACCTTC. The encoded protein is CASNEREGRYVRGYTF.